The clone carrying this TCR beta chain was recorded only once. As yet, its antigen is unknown. This sample stems from a study of shared clonotypes between healthy human individuals. Regarding the study as a whole: Compared with memory subsets, naive subsets generally had larger estimated richness. Compared with clonotypes that all four donors shared, non-shared clonotypes had lower generation probabilities.

Produced via immunoSEQ multiplex PCR; TCRdb's table is partial and in-frame only. The repertoire has more than 500,000 clones, 95% to 97% of them found once; the top ten carry around 0.066%. Sequenced sample: naive CD4+ T cells sorted from blood. Subset: CD45RA+ positively selected. This TCR derives from a woman aged 30 to 39 in good health.

The CDR3 sequence is CATSRPGGTSGSADTQYF. The CDR3 nucleotides read TGTGCCACCAGCAGACCGGGCGGGACTAGCGGGAGTGCAGATACGCAGTATTTT. The chain carries TRBV15 and TRBJ2-3; 14 bases agree with TRBD2. In germline, CDR1 is LNHNV, CDR2 YYDKDF (reference sequence). Trimming cost V 2 bases and J 4 bases; bases outside gene matches: 8. The CDR3 is 18 residues long.